The clone carrying this TCR beta chain was counted once. Its antigen is unknown. This PCR relied on a set of 60 Vbeta primers and 13 Jbeta primers. The table came from immunoSEQ multiplex PCR; TCRdb's copy has only in-frame clones and leaves some out. The sample holds about 140,000 clones, roughly two thirds seen once. These data originate in a study of cytomegalovirus exposure and HLA in healthy donors. The study's findings and limits: Association of a missense DCLRE1C variant with TCR beta V- and J-gene trimming was reported in a later analysis. In presence/absence analyses, roughly uniform sequencing depth across donors was assumed.

There are 13 residues in the CDR3. Trimming shortened V by 7 bases and J by 2 bases, and 12 bases separated the two germline ends. Germline CDR1 reads SGHRS; CDR2 reads YFSETQ. Healthy individuals who donated bone marrow served as the donors. Though nominally healthy at sampling, donors likely had unrecorded immune exposures. The chain couples TRBV5-1 to TRBJ1-1; TRBD1 is a possible D gene (6 bases). Material for sequencing was PBMCs. The receptor comes from a male donor in good health and CMV-seronegative. CDR3 bases: TGCGCCAGCGGTGGGGGCATTAACACTGAAGCTTTCTTT. Its protein product is CASGGGINTEAFF.